The entry below describes one TCR beta chain. Original processing methods: How many nucleated cells were present was estimated from reference gene primer amplification. Only in-frame clones appear in the TCRdb table, and some are missing; sequencing was by immunoSEQ multiplex PCR. The V and J calls and clone size were taken over from that table, and D and trimming were inferred from the DNA. This table holds more than 200,000 clones, 86% found once. The record originates from a study of blood T cell repertoires in COVID-19. Study at large: PBMCs, B-cell-depleted T cells, or T cells were the source of the cDNA or gDNA that made up the material.

Germline V gives CDR1 MNHEY, CDR2 SVGEGT. The CDR3 length is 17 residues. V shed 2 bases, J shed 3 bases, and the junction held 9 bases outside the gene matches. The TCR sequence derives from a woman aged 45-65 years with COVID-19, enrolled during active disease. The chain is built from TRBV6-2 or TRBV6-3 and TRBJ2-7; 11 bases agree with TRBD1. Sequenced input: peripheral blood. For the CDR3, the DNA is TGTGCCAGCAGTTACCAAAGACCCGGGACAGGGGGCTACGAGCAGTACTTC. As protein: CASSYQRPGTGGYEQYF.